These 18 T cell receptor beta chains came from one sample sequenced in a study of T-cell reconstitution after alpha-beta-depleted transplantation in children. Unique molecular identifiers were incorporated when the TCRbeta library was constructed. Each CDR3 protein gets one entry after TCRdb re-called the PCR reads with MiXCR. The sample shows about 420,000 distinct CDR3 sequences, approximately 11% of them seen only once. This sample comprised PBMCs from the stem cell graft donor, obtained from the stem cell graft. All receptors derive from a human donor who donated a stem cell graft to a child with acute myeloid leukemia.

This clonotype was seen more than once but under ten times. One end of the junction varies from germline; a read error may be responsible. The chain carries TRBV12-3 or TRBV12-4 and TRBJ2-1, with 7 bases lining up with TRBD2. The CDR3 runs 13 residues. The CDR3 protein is CASRLAGLDEQFF. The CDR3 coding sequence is TGTGCCAGCAGGTTAGCGGGTTTGGATGAGCAGTTCTTC.

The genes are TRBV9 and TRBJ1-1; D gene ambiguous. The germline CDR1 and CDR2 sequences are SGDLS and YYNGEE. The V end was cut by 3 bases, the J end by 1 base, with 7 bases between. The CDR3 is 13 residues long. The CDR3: CASSGGANTEAFF. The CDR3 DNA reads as TGTGCCAGCAGCGGGGGAGCGAACACTGAAGCTTTCTTT.

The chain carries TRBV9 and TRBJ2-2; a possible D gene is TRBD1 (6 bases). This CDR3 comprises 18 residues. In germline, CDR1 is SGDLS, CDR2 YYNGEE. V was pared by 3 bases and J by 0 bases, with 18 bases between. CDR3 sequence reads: CASSAHRKDRANTGELFF. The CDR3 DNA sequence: TGTGCCAGCAGCGCTCACCGAAAGGACAGAGCGAACACCGGGGAGCTGTTTTTT.

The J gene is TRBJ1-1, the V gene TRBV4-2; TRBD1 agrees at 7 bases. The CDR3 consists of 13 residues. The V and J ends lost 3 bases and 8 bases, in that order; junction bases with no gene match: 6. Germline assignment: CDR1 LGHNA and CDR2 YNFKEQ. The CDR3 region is CASSHFDRVEAFF. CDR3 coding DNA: TGTGCCAGCAGCCATTTCGACAGGGTCGAAGCTTTCTTT.

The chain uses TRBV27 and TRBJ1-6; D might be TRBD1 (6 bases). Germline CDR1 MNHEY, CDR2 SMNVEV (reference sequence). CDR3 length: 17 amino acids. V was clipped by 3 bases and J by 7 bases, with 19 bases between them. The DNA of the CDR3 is TGTGCCAGCAGTTTCCGCGGGGGCCCCCTTGACAATTCACCCCTCCACTTT. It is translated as CASSFRGGPLDNSPLHF.

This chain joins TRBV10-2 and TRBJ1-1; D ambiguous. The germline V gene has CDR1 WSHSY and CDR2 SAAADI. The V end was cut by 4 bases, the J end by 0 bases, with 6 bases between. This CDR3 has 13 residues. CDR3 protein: CASSVSVNTEAFF. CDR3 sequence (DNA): TGCGCCAGCAGTGTCTCGGTGAACACTGAAGCTTTCTTT.

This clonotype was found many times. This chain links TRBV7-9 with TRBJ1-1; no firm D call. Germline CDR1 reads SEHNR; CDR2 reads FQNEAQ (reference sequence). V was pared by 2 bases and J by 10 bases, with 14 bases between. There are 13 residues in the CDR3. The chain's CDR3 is CASSLFEDAGAFF. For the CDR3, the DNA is TGTGCCAGCAGCTTATTCGAGGATGCGGGAGCTTTCTTT.

CDR3 in amino acids: CAWSVGNSNQPQHF. DNA of the CDR3: TGTGCCTGGAGTGTAGGGAATAGCAATCAGCCCCAGCATTTT. The chain combines TRBV30 with TRBJ1-5; D gene ambiguous. CDR1 is GTSNPN, CDR2 SVGIG, per germline (reference sequence). The ends were cut back, 0 bases at V and 0 bases at J, with 6 bases in the middle. The CDR3 spans 14 residues.

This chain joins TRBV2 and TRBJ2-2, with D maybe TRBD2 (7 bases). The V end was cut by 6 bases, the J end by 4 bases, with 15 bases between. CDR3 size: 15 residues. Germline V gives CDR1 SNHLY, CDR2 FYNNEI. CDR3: CASRRGAGSTGELFF. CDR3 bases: TGTGCCAGCAGACGGGGGGCCGGGAGCACCGGGGAGCTGTTTTTT.

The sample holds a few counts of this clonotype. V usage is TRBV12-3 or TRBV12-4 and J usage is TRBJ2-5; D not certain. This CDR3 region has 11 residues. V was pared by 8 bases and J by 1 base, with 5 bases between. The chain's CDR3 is CASLVQETQYF. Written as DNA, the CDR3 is TGTGCCAGCTTAGTCCAAGAGACCCAGTACTTC.

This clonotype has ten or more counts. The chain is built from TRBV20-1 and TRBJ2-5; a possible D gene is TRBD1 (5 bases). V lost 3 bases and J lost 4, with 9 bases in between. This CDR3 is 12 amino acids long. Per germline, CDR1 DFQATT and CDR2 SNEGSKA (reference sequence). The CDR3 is CSASGRGETQYF. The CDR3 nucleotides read TGCAGTGCTAGCGGTAGGGGAGAGACCCAGTACTTC.

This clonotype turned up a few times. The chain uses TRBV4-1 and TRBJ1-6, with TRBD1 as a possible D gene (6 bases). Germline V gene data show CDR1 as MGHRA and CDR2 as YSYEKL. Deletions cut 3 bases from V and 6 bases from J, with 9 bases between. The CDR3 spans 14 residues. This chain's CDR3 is CASSHRGGNSPLHF. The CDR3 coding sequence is TGCGCCAGCAGCCACAGAGGGGGTAATTCACCCCTCCACTTT.

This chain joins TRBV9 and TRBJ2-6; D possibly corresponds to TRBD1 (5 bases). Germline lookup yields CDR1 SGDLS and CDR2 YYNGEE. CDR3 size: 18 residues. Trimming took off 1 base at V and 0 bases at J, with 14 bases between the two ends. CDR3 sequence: CASSVQGPTASGANVLTF. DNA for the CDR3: TGTGCCAGCAGCGTACAGGGCCCCACAGCCTCTGGGGCCAACGTCCTGACTTTC. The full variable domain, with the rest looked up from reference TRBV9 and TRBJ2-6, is DSGVTQTPKHLITATGQRVTLRCSPRSGDLSVYWYQQSLDQGLQFLIQYYNGEERAKGNILERFSAQQFPDLHSELNLSSLELGDSALYFCASSVQGPTASGANVLTFGAGSRLTVL.

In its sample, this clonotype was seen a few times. In DNA, the CDR3 is TGTGCCAGCAGGACAGGGGTGGCCACTGAAGCTTTCTTT. Its translation: CASRTGVATEAFF. The chain links TRBV5-6 to TRBJ1-1; 8 nucleotides agree with TRBD1. After removal of 5 bases from V and 4 bases from J, the junction contained 4 bases not matched to a gene. Germline assignment: CDR1 SGHDT and CDR2 YYEEEE. This CDR3 spans 13 amino acids.

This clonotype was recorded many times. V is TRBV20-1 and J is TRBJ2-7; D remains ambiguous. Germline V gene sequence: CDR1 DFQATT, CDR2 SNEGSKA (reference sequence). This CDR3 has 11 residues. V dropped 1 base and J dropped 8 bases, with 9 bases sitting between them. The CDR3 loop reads CSARVGEKQYF. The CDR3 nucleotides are TGCAGTGCTAGAGTAGGAGAGAAGCAGTACTTC.

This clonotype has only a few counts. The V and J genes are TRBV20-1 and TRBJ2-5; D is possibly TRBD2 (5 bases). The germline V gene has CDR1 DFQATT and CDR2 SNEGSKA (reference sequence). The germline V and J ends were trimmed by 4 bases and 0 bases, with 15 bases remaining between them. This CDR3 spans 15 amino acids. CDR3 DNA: TGCAGTGCTAACCCCGGATGGGAGTACCAAGAGACCCAGTACTTC. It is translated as CSANPGWEYQETQYF.

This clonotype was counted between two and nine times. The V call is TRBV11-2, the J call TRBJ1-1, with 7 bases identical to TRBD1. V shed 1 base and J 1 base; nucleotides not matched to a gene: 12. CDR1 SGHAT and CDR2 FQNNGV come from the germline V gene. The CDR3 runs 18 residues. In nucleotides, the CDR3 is TGTGCCAGCAGCTTAGTAGCCTTGGGGGGACAGAGGAACACTGAAGCTTTCTTT. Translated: CASSLVALGGQRNTEAFF.

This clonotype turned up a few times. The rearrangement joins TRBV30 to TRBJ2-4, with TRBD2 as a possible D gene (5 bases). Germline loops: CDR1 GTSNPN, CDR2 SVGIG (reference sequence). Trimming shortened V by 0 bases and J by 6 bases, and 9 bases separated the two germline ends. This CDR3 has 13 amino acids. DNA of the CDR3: TGTGCCTGGAGTGTGCCGGGAAGAAACATTCAGTACTTC. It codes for CAWSVPGRNIQYF.